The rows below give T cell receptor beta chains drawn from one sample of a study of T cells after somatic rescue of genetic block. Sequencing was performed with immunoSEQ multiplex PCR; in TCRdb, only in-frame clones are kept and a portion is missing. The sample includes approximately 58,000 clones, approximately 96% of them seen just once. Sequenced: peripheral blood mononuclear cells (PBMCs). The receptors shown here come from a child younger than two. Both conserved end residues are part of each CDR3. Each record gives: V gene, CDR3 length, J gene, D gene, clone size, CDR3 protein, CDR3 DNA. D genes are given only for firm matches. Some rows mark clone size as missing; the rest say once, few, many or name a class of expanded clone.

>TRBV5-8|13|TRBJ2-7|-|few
CASSLLGNYEQYF
TGTGCCAGCAGCTTGTTGGGAAACTACGAGCAGTACTTC
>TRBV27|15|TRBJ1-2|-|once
CASSSWDGPNYGYTF
TGTGCCAGCAGTTCCTGGGACGGCCCTAACTATGGCTACACCTTC
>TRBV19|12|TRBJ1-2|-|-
CASSIGQYGYTF
TGTGCCAGTAGTATAGGACAATATGGCTACACCTTC
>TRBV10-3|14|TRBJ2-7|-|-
CAISGTSVFYEQYF
TGTGCCATCAGTGGAACTTCCGTTTTCTACGAGCAGTACTTC
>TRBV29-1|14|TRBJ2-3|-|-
CSVEVVQSTDTQYF
TGCAGCGTTGAAGTAGTACAGAGCACAGATACGCAGTATTTT
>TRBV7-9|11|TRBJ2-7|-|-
CASSPGYEQYF
TGTGCCAGCAGCCCGGGCTACGAGCAGTACTTC
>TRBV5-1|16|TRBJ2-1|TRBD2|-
CASSRGLAGSYNEQFF
TGCGCCAGCAGCAGGGGACTAGCGGGATCCTACAATGAGCAGTTCTTC
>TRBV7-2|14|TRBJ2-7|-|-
CASSSLGGRHEQYF
TGTGCCAGCAGCTCCTTAGGCGGGCGCCACGAGCAGTACTTC
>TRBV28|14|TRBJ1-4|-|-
CASDSGAPNEKLFF
TGTGCCAGCGACTCAGGGGCTCCTAATGAAAAACTGTTTTTT
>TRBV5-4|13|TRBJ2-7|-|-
CASNLIRVYEQYF
TGTGCCAGCAACCTGATACGGGTCTACGAGCAGTACTTC
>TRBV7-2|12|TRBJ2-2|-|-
CASSLNTGELFF
TGTGCCAGCAGCTTGAACACCGGGGAGCTGTTTTTT
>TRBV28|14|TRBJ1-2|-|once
CASSLGTWRYGYTF
TGTGCCAGCAGTTTAGGGACGTGGCGCTATGGCTACACCTTC
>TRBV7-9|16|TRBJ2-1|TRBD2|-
CASSPWTSGSNNEQFF
TGTGCCAGCAGCCCCTGGACTAGCGGGAGTAACAATGAGCAGTTCTTC
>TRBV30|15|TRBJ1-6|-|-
CAWSDYGRGGGPLHF
TGTGCCTGGAGTGATTACGGCAGGGGTGGAGGACCCCTCCACTTT
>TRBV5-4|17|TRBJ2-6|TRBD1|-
CASSLGTGGSGANVLTF
TGTGCCAGCAGCTTGGGGACAGGGGGCTCTGGGGCCAACGTCCTGACTTTC
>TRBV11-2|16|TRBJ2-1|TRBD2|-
CASSPKLAGPYNEQFF
TGTGCCAGCAGCCCTAAACTAGCGGGCCCCTACAATGAGCAGTTCTTC
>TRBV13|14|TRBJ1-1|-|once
CASSLRGGHTEAFF
TGTGCCAGCAGCCTTAGAGGGGGACACACTGAAGCTTTCTTT
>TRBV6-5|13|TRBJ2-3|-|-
CASSYSSTDTQYF
TGTGCCAGCAGTTACTCTAGCACAGATACGCAGTATTTT
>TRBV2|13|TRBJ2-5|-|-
CASNVQGFETQYF
TGTGCCAGCAATGTACAGGGTTTCGAGACCCAGTACTTC
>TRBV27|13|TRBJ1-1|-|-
CASSLGQNTEAFF
TGTGCCAGCAGTTTGGGACAGAACACTGAAGCTTTCTTT
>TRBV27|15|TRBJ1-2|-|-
CASRDSGAPHNGYTF
TGTGCCAGCAGGGATTCGGGGGCGCCCCATAATGGCTACACCTTC
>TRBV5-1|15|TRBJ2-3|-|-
CASSIGTASTDTQYF
TGCGCCAGCAGCATCGGGACGGCTAGCACAGATACGCAGTATTTT
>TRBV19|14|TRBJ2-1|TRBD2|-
CASSAGGSYNEQFF
TGTGCCAGTAGTGCGGGAGGCTCCTACAATGAGCAGTTCTTC
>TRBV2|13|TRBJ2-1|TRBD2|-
CASLAGENNEQFF
TGTGCCAGCTTAGCGGGAGAAAACAATGAGCAGTTCTTC
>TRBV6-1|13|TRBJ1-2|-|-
CASSEAGGGGYTF
TGTGCCAGCAGTGAAGCGGGGGGAGGGGGCTACACCTTC
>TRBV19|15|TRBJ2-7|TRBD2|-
CASRAAGGSSYEQYF
TGTGCCAGTAGGGCAGCGGGAGGTAGCTCCTACGAGCAGTACTTC